The sequence of this T cell receptor (beta chain) was determined in a study of CD8 T cells in Susac syndrome. This CDR3 has 13 residues. With 2 bases removed from V and 3 bases from J, the gap between germline ends came to 9 bases. Germline lookup yields CDR1 SGDLS and CDR2 YYNGEE. FACS enriched CD8+ TEMRA cells, while bulk CD8+ and CD4+ were negatively isolated. Random-hexamer reverse transcription was applied to roughly 0.5 to 1 ug RNA. Via MiXCR, TCRdb re-called the immunoSEQ multiplex PCR reads, giving one row per CDR3 protein. The sample lists about 210,000 distinct CDR3 sequences; around 95% were seen once.

Sequencing was done on a sample of CD4+ T cells from PBMCs. The origin of this receptor is a human donor with multiple sclerosis. The V call is TRBV9, the J call TRBJ2-7, with D perhaps TRBD1 (6 bases). The CDR3, as DNA: TGTGCCAGCAGCGTTGGGGGCCTCTACGAGCAGTACTTC. This sequence encodes CASSVGGLYEQYF.